This is a list of T cell receptor beta chains from one sample in a study of T cell repertoires in ileal Crohn's disease. Assay used: immunoSEQ multiplex PCR; TCRdb lists only in-frame clones, some missing. The sample holds roughly 17,000 clones, roughly 90% seen once. Sequencing used ileal tissue. These receptors all stem from an adult with Crohn's disease. Both conserved end residues are part of each CDR3. The D gene is left open where the match is weak. Size tells how often a clone was seen (once, few, many) or the class of an expanded clone, and some rows leave it out.

TRBJ2-2,.,TRBV9,.,TGTGCCAGCAGCGTAAGAGTTATCGCGAACACCGGGGAGCTGTTTTTT,CASSVRVIANTGELFF
TRBJ1-5,.,TRBV28,.,TGTGCCAGCAGCTCCGATCAGCCCCAGCATTTT,CASSSDQPQHF
TRBJ2-7,TRBD1,TRBV5-5,.,TGCGCCAGCAGCCAAGTACAGGGGGCGGCCTACGAGCAGTACTTC,CASSQVQGAAYEQYF
TRBJ1-6,TRBD1,TRBV27,.,TGTGCCAGCAGTTTGACAGGGTTCGATTCACCCCTCCACTTT,CASSLTGFDSPLHF
TRBJ1-1,.,TRBV9,.,TGTGCCAGCTCACCGGAGAACACTGAAGCTTTCTTT,CASSPENTEAFF
TRBJ2-3,TRBD2,TRBV27,.,TGTGCCAGCAGACGGATACCGGGACTAGCGGGGGGGCCGGGCACAGATACGCAGTATTTT,CASRRIPGLAGGPGTDTQYF
TRBJ2-2,.,TRBV7-3,.,TGTGCCAGCAGCTTCTCGGGCGGGGTTTCCACCGGGGAGCTGTTTTTT,CASSFSGGVSTGELFF
TRBJ2-7,.,TRBV7-2,once,TGTGCCAGCAGCTCTGCCTACGAGCAGTACTTC,CASSSAYEQYF
TRBJ2-7,TRBD1,TRBV5-4,once,TGTGCCAGCAGCTTGGGAGGGACAGGAGCCTACGAGCAGTACTTC,CASSLGGTGAYEQYF
TRBJ1-1,.,TRBV18,.,TGTGCCAGCTCACTGATTCGAGGGGGGAACACTGAAGCTTTCTTT,CASSLIRGGNTEAFF
TRBJ2-4,TRBD2,TRBV10-3,.,TGTGCCATCAGTGAGAGTGCTAGCGGGGCCTCCCTGCTTAACTTC,CAISESASGASLLNF
TRBJ2-7,.,TRBV27,.,TGTGCCAGCAGTCTAGGGGGGGGCCGATCCTACGAGCAGTACTTC,CASSLGGGRSYEQYF
TRBJ2-3,.,TRBV7-6,.,TGTGCCAGCAGCTTACAGATTTTCCCAGATACGCAGTATTTT,CASSLQIFPDTQYF
TRBJ1-1,.,TRBV15,.,TGTGCCACCAGCAGAGTGGGGCTGAACACTGAAGCTTTCTTT,CATSRVGLNTEAFF
TRBJ2-1,.,TRBV5-5,.,TGTGCCAGCAGCTTAATGGCGAATGGGAATGAGCAGTTCTTC,CASSLMANGNEQFF
TRBJ2-7,.,TRBV19,.,TGTGCCAGTAGTATAGGGGGGGTCCCGACCTACGAGCAGTACTTC,CASSIGGVPTYEQYF
TRBJ2-3,TRBD1,TRBV7-7,once,TGTGCCAGCAGCTTAGCCCCTTACAGGGGGCGAGGAGATACGCAGTATTTT,CASSLAPYRGRGDTQYF
TRBJ2-7,.,TRBV6-6,once,TGTGCCAGCAGACTGGACTATTGGGAAAAGCAGTACTTC,CASRLDYWEKQYF
TRBJ1-2,.,TRBV5-1,once,TGCGCCAGCAGCTTGGCCGGGGTTGGTGTAGGCTACACCTTC,CASSLAGVGVGYTF
TRBJ2-1,TRBD2,TRBV7-2,.,TGTGCCAGCAGCCCCCAAGGACTAGCGGGATACAATGAGCAGTTCTTC,CASSPQGLAGYNEQFF
TRBJ1-2,.,TRBV18,.,TGTGCCAGCTCACCAAAACCAGGGCGCTATGGCTACACCTTC,CASSPKPGRYGYTF
TRBJ2-7,TRBD1,TRBV5-6,.,TGTGCCAGCAGCTTGGAATTCTTTGGGACAGGAAATACCTACGAGCAGTACTTC,CASSLEFFGTGNTYEQYF
TRBJ1-2,.,TRBV6-5,.,TGTGCCAGCAGTTATTGGGGAGGCTACACCTTC,CASSYWGGYTF
TRBJ2-7,TRBD1,TRBV19,.,TGTGCCAGTAGTCTCGCCGGGACAGAGTCCTACGAGCAGTACTTC,CASSLAGTESYEQYF
TRBJ1-3,.,TRBV28,.,TGTGCCAGCAGTTTAGGGTATGGGGGTCGATCTGGAAACACCATATATTTT,CASSLGYGGRSGNTIYF
TRBJ2-2,.,TRBV10-1,.,TGCGCCAGCAGTACCGGATCTTACACCGGGGAGCTGTTTTTT,CASSTGSYTGELFF
TRBJ1-3,.,TRBV5-1,.,TGCGCCAGCAGCTACGGTAGGGGGACCTCTGGAAACACCATATATTTT,CASSYGRGTSGNTIYF
TRBJ1-4,.,TRBV5-1,.,TGCGCCAGCAGCGCCTGGCCCCGGGGCGCCGCCGGCAAACTGTTTTTT,CASSAWPRGAAGKLFF
TRBJ2-7,TRBD2,TRBV6-1,.,TGTGCCAGCAGTGAGAGGGAGGGCTCTAACTACGAGCAGTACTTC,CASSEREGSNYEQYF
TRBJ2-7,.,TRBV4-3,.,TGCGCCAGCAGCCAAGGGAACGGACCCTACGAGCAGTACTTC,CASSQGNGPYEQYF
TRBJ1-6,TRBD1,TRBV2,.,TGTGCCAGCAGTGGGACAGGGGGTTCCTATAATTCACCCCTCCACTTT,CASSGTGGSYNSPLHF
TRBJ1-6,.,TRBV6-5,.,TGTGCCAGTGCCAGGGTGTTGGGTAATTCACCCCTCCACTTT,CASARVLGNSPLHF
TRBJ1-6,TRBD1,TRBV9,.,TGTGCCAGCAGCGTAGGTTTACGTGCCGGGACAGGGGGGGCGGCCCTCCACTTT,CASSVGLRAGTGGAALHF
TRBJ2-5,.,TRBV7-3,.,TGTGCCAGCAGCTTAAATCCGGGGGACGGGGAGACCCAGTACTTC,CASSLNPGDGETQYF
TRBJ2-5,.,TRBV5-1,.,TGCGCCAGCAGCTTGGCGACATTTCAAGAGACCCAGTACTTC,CASSLATFQETQYF
TRBJ1-1,.,TRBV18,.,TGTGCCAGCTCACCAAGAGGGGAAAACACTGAAGCTTTCTTT,CASSPRGENTEAFF
TRBJ1-4,.,TRBV4-2,.,TGTGCCAGCAGCCAAGAGGAAGTATCCGAAAAACTGTTTTTT,CASSQEEVSEKLFF
TRBJ1-2,.,TRBV25-1,.,TGTGCCAGCAGTGAGACAGACTATGGCTACACCTTC,CASSETDYGYTF
TRBJ2-5,.,TRBV28,.,TGTGCCAGCAGACCCCCAGGCCGGGGGCAAGAGACCCAGTACTTC,CASRPPGRGQETQYF
TRBJ2-7,.,TRBV28,.,TGTGCCAGCACCCACCACCTGGCAGGGCAATCCTACGAGCAGTACTTC,CASTHHLAGQSYEQYF
TRBJ1-1,.,TRBV18,.,TGTGCCAGCTCACCACCGAAGGGGAACACTGAAGCTTTCTTT,CASSPPKGNTEAFF
TRBJ1-2,.,TRBV7-9,.,TGTGCCAGCAGCTTACTCCCAATTAACTATGGCTACACCTTC,CASSLLPINYGYTF
TRBJ2-5,.,TRBV7-9,.,TGTGCCAGCAGCTTACCTCTGGGGGATATGAAGACCCAGTACTTC,CASSLPLGDMKTQYF
TRBJ1-1,TRBD1,TRBV7-3,.,TGTGCCAGCAGCCCGACAGGGATGAACACTGAAGCTTTCTTT,CASSPTGMNTEAFF
TRBJ1-6,TRBD1,TRBV5-1,.,TGCGCCAGCAGCGGGAACAGGGGAAATTCACCCCTCCACTTT,CASSGNRGNSPLHF
TRBJ2-5,TRBD2,TRBV29-1,.,TGCAGCGCTCGCCCGGGTGGGCGGGGGGGCGTAGAGACCCAGTACTTC,CSARPGGRGGVETQYF
TRBJ1-2,TRBD1,TRBV28,.,TGTGCCAGCAGTCCTCAAGGACAGGGAGGTTTCTATGGCTACACCTTC,CASSPQGQGGFYGYTF
TRBJ1-2,TRBD1,TRBV6-5,.,TGTGCCAGCAGTTACGGGACAGCCGCTAACTATGGCTACACCTTC,CASSYGTAANYGYTF
TRBJ1-2,TRBD1,TRBV27,.,TGTGCCAGCAGTCCTCAGACAGGGGGCTATGGCTACACCTTC,CASSPQTGGYGYTF
TRBJ1-5,.,TRBV19,.,TGTGCCAGTAGTTCCAACATGGCCCAGCATTTT,CASSSNMAQHF